This entry lists 9 T cell receptor beta chains sequenced from one sample in a study of blood T cell repertoires in COVID-19. Profiled with immunoSEQ multiplex PCR; TCRdb holds only in-frame clones, not every one. The sample yields about 91,000 clones, around nine tenths seen once. Sequenced material: peripheral blood. All receptors derive from a woman older than 75 with active COVID-19.

J is TRBJ2-6 and V is TRBV9; possibly TRBD2 for D (6 bases). The germline V gene has CDR1 SGDLS and CDR2 YYNGEE. Trimming cost V 3 bases and J 4 bases, with 26 bases left between them. There are 20 residues in the CDR3. CDR3 protein: CASSAALGREVVRGANVLTF. CDR3 DNA: TGTGCCAGCAGCGCCGCCCTAGGCAGGGAGGTAGTGCGCGGGGCCAACGTCCTGACTTTC. Full variable domain (outside the CDR3, taken from reference TRBV9 and TRBJ2-6): DSGVTQTPKHLITATGQRVTLRCSPRSGDLSVYWYQQSLDQGLQFLIQYYNGEERAKGNILERFSAQQFPDLHSELNLSSLELGDSALYFCASSAALGREVVRGANVLTFGAGSRLTVL.

This chain links TRBV6-2 or TRBV6-3 with TRBJ2-7; 9 positions match TRBD2. In germline, CDR1 is MNHEY, CDR2 SVGEGT. The CDR3 is made up of 18 amino acids. The trim removed 2 bases at V and 3 bases at J, leaving 14 bases unmatched. The DNA for the CDR3 is TGTGCCAGCAGTTACGTTATCGGAGCGGGAGGCCGCTTCTACGAGCAGTACTTC. The encoded protein is CASSYVIGAGGRFYEQYF.

This clone was picked up one time. The J gene is TRBJ2-7, the V gene TRBV5-1, with TRBD2 as a possible D gene (5 bases). Per the germline V gene, CDR1 is SGHRS and CDR2 is YFSETQ. V was clipped by 4 bases and J by 5 bases, with 10 bases between them. The CDR3 has 12 residues. The DNA of the CDR3 is TGCGCCAGCAGCGGACTTCGGGACGAGCAGTACTTC. Protein: CASSGLRDEQYF.

The V gene is TRBV6-2 or TRBV6-3, the J gene TRBJ2-1, with 11 bases matching TRBD2. Unmatched junction bases numbered 11, after V lost 4 bases and J lost 12 bases. The CDR3 has 15 residues. Germline lookup yields CDR1 MNHEY and CDR2 SVGEGT. This CDR3 is CASSLRLAGFRGQFF. CDR3 nucleotides: TGTGCCAGCAGTTTAAGACTAGCGGGGTTCCGGGGGCAGTTCTTC.

V gene TRBV9 combines with J gene TRBJ2-2, with TRBD2 matching 10 bases. The V gene end was trimmed by 4 bases and the J gene end by 7 bases; junction bases not matched to a gene: 13. The CDR3 spans 17 residues. CDR1 SGDLS and CDR2 YYNGEE come from the germline V gene. The CDR3 DNA is TGTGCCAGCAGCTCAACTTCCATAACTAGCGGGGACGGGGAGCTGTTTTTT. Its protein product is CASSSTSITSGDGELFF.

The rearrangement uses TRBV11-2 and TRBJ2-7, with TRBD2 matching 8 bases. From germline, CDR1 is SGHAT and CDR2 FQNNGV. The length of the CDR3 is 15 residues. J lost 1 base, V lost 5 bases, and 7 bases had no gene match. In DNA form, the CDR3 reads TGTGCCAGCAGCCCAGGACTAGCCATTTCCTACGAGCAGTACTTC. Translating it yields CASSPGLAISYEQYF.

The J gene is TRBJ2-2, the V gene TRBV4-1, with 7 positions matching TRBD2. Germline lookup yields CDR1 MGHRA and CDR2 YSYEKL. This CDR3 contains 17 residues. The ends lost 3 bases at V and 6 bases at J; junction bases unmatched: 13. CDR3 loop: CASSHPWGGRAAGELFF. As DNA, the CDR3 is TGCGCCAGCAGCCATCCCTGGGGCGGGAGAGCGGCCGGGGAGCTGTTTTTT.

The V call is TRBV4-1, the J call TRBJ1-4; D is perhaps TRBD1 (5 bases). This CDR3 is 17 amino acids long. V was shortened by 0 bases and J by 3 bases, with 14 bases between the two germline ends. Germline V CDR1 and CDR2: MGHRA, YSYEKL. CDR3 protein: CASSQDPGWSANEKLFF. CDR3 DNA: TGCGCCAGCAGCCAAGATCCAGGGTGGTCGGCTAATGAAAAACTGTTTTTT.

The V and J genes are TRBV19 and TRBJ2-6; maybe TRBD1 (5 bases). The CDR3 is made up of 17 amino acids. From germline, CDR1 is LNHDA and CDR2 SQIVND (reference sequence). Trimming took off 1 base at V and 0 bases at J, with 10 bases between the two ends. CDR3 residues: CASSIGRGVSGANVLTF. CDR3 sequence (DNA): TGTGCCAGTAGTATAGGAAGGGGCGTCTCTGGGGCCAACGTCCTGACTTTC.